The 17 T cell receptor beta chains presented below share a single source sample, sequenced in a study of blood T cells in healthy people across ages (dated by TCRdb to the mid-2010s). Libraries were constructed by 5' RACE. The listed sequencing device is Illumina HiSeq 2500. A second PCR of roughly 6 to 11 cycles was run with a J-beta primer mix and a sample-barcoded 5' primer. TCRdb reprocessed the public reads (quality trimming at Q25 with fastp, clone calling with MiXCR) and kept in-frame beta chains. For every CDR3 protein sequence, its rows merge into one entry that carries the most common genes and DNA. This sample lists 1.5 million to 2 million distinct CDR3 sequences; over 25% were detected once. The ten largest clones capture roughly 8% of the sample. The sample comprised blood. Every receptor here comes from a young woman in good health.

The rearrangement uses TRBV7-8 and TRBJ2-7; D is undetermined. From germline, CDR1 is SGHVS and CDR2 FQNEAQ. This CDR3 is built from 14 residues. Trimming took off 5 bases at V and 3 bases at J, with 14 bases between the two ends. In DNA form, the CDR3 reads TGTGCCAGCAGCAGTAGGACGCCGAGCTACGAGCAGTACTTC. This encodes CASSSRTPSYEQYF.

This clonotype was observed a few times. A clone one base away is much larger, so this may be a read error. V usage is TRBV29-1 and J usage is TRBJ2-1; 9 bases agree with TRBD1. The DNA matches TRBJ2-7 better at its end, which makes the J call doubtful. CDR1 and CDR2 from the germline V gene are SQVTM and ANQGSEA. The CDR3 runs 14 residues. The CDR3 region has the DNA TGCAGCACGAGACAGGGGGGTGACTACAATGAGCAGTACTTC. This encodes CSTRQGGDYNEQYF.

The chain combines TRBV4-3 with TRBJ2-1; TRBD2 aligns across 12 bases. V lost 3 bases and J lost 7; bases outside the gene matches: 4. This CDR3 region has 15 residues. The germline gives CDR1 LGHNA, CDR2 YSLEER. As DNA, the CDR3 is TGCGCCAGCAGCCACGCACTAGCGGGAGGTAATGAGCAGTTCTTC. It specifies CASSHALAGGNEQFF.

This clonotype has more than one count but fewer than ten. The chain couples TRBV30 to TRBJ2-4, with 12 bases fitting TRBD2. The end of the DNA is better explained by TRBJ2-7, so the J call may be wrong. This CDR3 is built from 14 residues. Germline lookup yields CDR1 GTSNPN and CDR2 SVGIG (reference sequence). CDR3 nucleotide sequence: TGTGCCTGGAGCGTAGCTAGCGGGAGGGACGAGCAGTACTTC. This sequence encodes CAWSVASGRDEQYF.

This chain uses TRBV28 with TRBJ2-2; 8 bases are shared with TRBD1. CDR1 and CDR2 (germline): MDHEN, SYDVKM. V lost 4 bases, J lost 5 bases, and 9 bases stayed unmatched. This CDR3 region has 16 residues. The CDR3 coding sequence is TGTGCCAGCAGTTCCACGGACAGGGTGATGACCGGGGAGCTGTTTTTT. It encodes CASSSTDRVMTGELFF.

The V call is TRBV12-3 or TRBV12-4, the J call TRBJ1-6, with 8 nucleotides matching TRBD1. The J segment lost 10 bases and the V segment lost 6 bases, leaving 8 bases of the junction unmatched. The CDR3 length is 14 residues. The CDR3 sequence is CASSYGQGGSPLHF. DNA for the CDR3: TGTGCCAGCAGCTACGGACAGGGAGGATCACCCCTCCACTTT.

J is TRBJ1-6 and V is TRBV2; tentative D call: TRBD1 (6 bases). The germline V gene has CDR1 SNHLY and CDR2 FYNNEI. Trimming cost V 7 bases and J 5 bases, with 15 bases left between them. The CDR3 length is 15 residues. CDR3 sequence (DNA): TGTGCCAGCACCCCCACCCGACAGGATAATTCACCCCTCCACTTT. Its translation: CASTPTRQDNSPLHF.

The gene calls are TRBV4-1 and TRBJ1-1, with 9 bases lining up with TRBD1. Per the germline V gene, CDR1 is MGHRA and CDR2 is YSYEKL. This CDR3 is 15 amino acids long. Trimming at V came to 3 bases and at J to 4 bases, leaving 6 bases not matched to a gene. This CDR3 is CASSQPDRGGTEAFF. CDR3 nucleotide sequence: TGCGCCAGCAGCCAGCCGGACAGGGGAGGCACTGAAGCTTTCTTT.

This clonotype has just a few counts. V usage is TRBV5-5 and J usage is TRBJ2-7; D may be TRBD2 (6 bases). Germline V gives CDR1 SGHKS, CDR2 YYEKEE (reference sequence). This CDR3 has 14 amino acids. Trimming cost V 0 bases and J 3 bases, with 10 bases left between them. CDR3 residues: CASSLGTILYEQYF. In nucleotides, the CDR3 is TGTGCCAGCAGCTTGGGGACTATCCTCTACGAGCAGTACTTC.

This clonotype was seen a handful of times. This chain links TRBV5-1 with TRBJ1-1; the match to TRBD1 covers 7 bases. Germline trimming cut 0 bases from V and 7 bases from J; bases unmatched to any gene: 6. The CDR3 totals 14 residues. Germline V gene lookup returns CDR1 SGHRS and CDR2 YFSETQ. CDR3 DNA sequence: TGCGCCAGCAGCTTGGAAGGGGGCGCGGGTGAAGCTTTCTTT. This gives the protein CASSLEGGAGEAFF.

This clonotype was seen many times. CDR3 coding DNA: TGTGCCAGCAACGCGCTGGGGCGTTCATACTATGGCTACACCTTC. Translation: CASNALGRSYYGYTF. The chain recombines TRBV6-6 with TRBJ1-2, with D maybe TRBD1 (5 bases). The length of the CDR3 is 15 residues. CDR1 is MNHNY, CDR2 SVGAGI, per germline (reference sequence). Trimming left V 7 bases short and J 3 bases short, with 18 bases between.

The chain joins TRBV20-1 to TRBJ2-1; TRBD2 might be the D (5 bases). The CDR3 runs 16 residues. The germline V gene has CDR1 DFQATT and CDR2 SNEGSKA (reference sequence). V lost 2 bases and J lost 6, with 20 bases in between. CDR3 coding DNA: TGCAGTGCTAGATGGTGGGAACCGCGGGTCGGCAATGAGCAGTTCTTC. Its protein is CSARWWEPRVGNEQFF.

This chain joins TRBV5-1 and TRBJ2-7, with TRBD2 matching 8 bases. Germline values: CDR1 SGHRS, CDR2 YFSETQ. Trimming cost V 2 bases and J 4 bases; bases outside gene matches: 11. The CDR3 spans 16 residues. DNA of the CDR3: TGCGCCAGCAGCTTCAATCAGCGGGGGATCGTTTACGAGCAGTACTTC. It yields the protein CASSFNQRGIVYEQYF.

This clonotype occurred many times. The CDR3 DNA is TGTGCCAGCAGCCCCCTGGGGGGCGGTAATTCACCCCTCCACTTT. Protein: CASSPLGGGNSPLHF. The V and J genes are TRBV27 and TRBJ1-6, with D possibly matching TRBD1 (6 bases). The CDR3 contains 15 residues. V shed 6 bases and J shed 6 bases, with 15 bases lying between them. Germline values: CDR1 MNHEY, CDR2 SMNVEV (reference sequence).

This clonotype was seen only a few times. The chain employs TRBV12-3 or TRBV12-4 and TRBJ2-5, with a weak D call TRBD2 (5 bases). V was clipped by 4 bases and J by 1 base, with 16 bases between them. This CDR3 has 16 amino acids. The CDR3 nucleotides read TGTGCCAGCAGTTCCTCGGGGTCTCCTGGCCAAGAGACCCAGTACTTC. Protein sequence: CASSSSGSPGQETQYF.

This clonotype has only a few counts. Sequence at one end of the junction differs from germline and may be a read error. V is TRBV6-5 and J is TRBJ2-3; either TRBD1 or TRBD2 may supply D (5 bases each). CDR1 and CDR2 from the germline V gene are MNHEY and SVGAGI. There are 14 residues in the CDR3. The CDR3 sequence is CASGVSGRTGTQYF. The CDR3 DNA is TGTGCCAGCGGGGTCAGCGGACGCACAGGTACGCAGTATTTT.

The CDR3 loop reads CASSRMTGVNEKLFF. CDR3 bases: TGTGCCAGCAGCCGGATGACAGGGGTTAATGAAAAACTGTTTTTT. The rearrangement joins TRBV7-2 to TRBJ1-4, with 8 bases lining up with TRBD1. Germline V gives CDR1 SGHTA, CDR2 FQGNSA. There are 15 residues in the CDR3. V trimming: 5 bases; J trimming: 4 bases; junction bases outside the gene matches: 6.